The source of this T cell receptor (beta chain) is a study of T cell responses to AZD1222 COVID-19 vaccine. Some clones are missing from TCRdb's copy, which holds only in-frame ones; the method was immunoSEQ multiplex PCR. The table lists 110,000 to 150,000 clones, 70% to 90% of them singletons. This clone came up a few times. From germline, CDR1 is SGHRS and CDR2 YFSETQ. This CDR3 has 14 amino acids. V dropped 1 base and J dropped 7 bases, with 12 bases sitting between them. This chain uses TRBV5-1 with TRBJ1-5, with D perhaps matching TRBD1 (6 bases). The clonotype was recovered from an adult in good health. Sequenced here: peripheral blood, sampled on day 0 of AZD1222 vaccination. The CDR3 here is CASSLSGGRQPQHF. CDR3 coding DNA: TGCGCCAGCAGCTTGTCGGGGGGCAGGCAGCCCCAGCATTTT.